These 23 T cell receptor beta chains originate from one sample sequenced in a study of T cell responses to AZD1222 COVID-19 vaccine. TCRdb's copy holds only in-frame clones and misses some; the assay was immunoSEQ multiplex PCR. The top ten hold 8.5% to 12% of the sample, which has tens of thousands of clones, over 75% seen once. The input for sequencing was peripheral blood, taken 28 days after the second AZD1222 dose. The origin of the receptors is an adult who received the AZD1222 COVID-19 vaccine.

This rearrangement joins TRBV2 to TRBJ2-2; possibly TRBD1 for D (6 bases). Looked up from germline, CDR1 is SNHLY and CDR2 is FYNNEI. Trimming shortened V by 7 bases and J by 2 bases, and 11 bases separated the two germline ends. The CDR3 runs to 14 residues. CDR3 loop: CASKAGDNTGELFF. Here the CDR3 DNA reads TGTGCCAGCAAGGCAGGGGACAACACCGGGGAGCTGTTTTTT.

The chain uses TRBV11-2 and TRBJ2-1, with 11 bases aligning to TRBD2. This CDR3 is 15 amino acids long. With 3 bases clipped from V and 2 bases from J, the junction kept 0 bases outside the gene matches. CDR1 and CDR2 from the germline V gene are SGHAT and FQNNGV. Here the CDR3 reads CASSLGLAAYNEQFF. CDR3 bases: TGTGCCAGCAGCTTGGGACTAGCGGCCTACAATGAGCAGTTCTTC.

The DNA of the CDR3 is TGTGCCAGCAGAGGGGATTCCCTGGGGGAGCAGTTCTTC. Translated: CASRGDSLGEQFF. This chain connects TRBV7-9 to TRBJ2-1; possibly TRBD1 for D (5 bases). Germline V gives CDR1 SEHNR, CDR2 FQNEAQ (reference sequence). V dropped 6 bases and J dropped 10 bases, with 16 bases sitting between them. The CDR3 runs 13 residues.

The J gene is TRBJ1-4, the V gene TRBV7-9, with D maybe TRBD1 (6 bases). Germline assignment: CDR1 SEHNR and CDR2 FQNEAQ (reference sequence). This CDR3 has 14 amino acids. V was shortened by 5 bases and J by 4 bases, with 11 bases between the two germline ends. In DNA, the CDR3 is TGTGCCAGCAGCCCTAGGGGGGGTAATGAAAAACTGTTTTTT. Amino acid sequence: CASSPRGGNEKLFF.

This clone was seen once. The CDR3 protein is CAISAPDSPFSTDTQYF. CDR3 in DNA: TGTGCCATCAGTGCCCCAGACAGCCCCTTTAGCACAGATACGCAGTATTTT. V and J are TRBV10-3 and TRBJ2-3; TRBD1 is a possible D gene (5 bases). With 4 bases removed from V and 0 bases from J, the gap between germline ends came to 17 bases. CDR3 size: 17 residues. CDR1 and CDR2 from the germline V gene are ENHRY and SYGVKD.

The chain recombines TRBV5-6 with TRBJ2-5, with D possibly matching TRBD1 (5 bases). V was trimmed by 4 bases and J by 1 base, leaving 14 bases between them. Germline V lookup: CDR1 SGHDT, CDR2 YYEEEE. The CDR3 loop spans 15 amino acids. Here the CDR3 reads CASSELRDSQETQYF. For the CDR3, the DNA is TGTGCCAGCAGCGAACTCCGAGACAGCCAAGAGACCCAGTACTTC.

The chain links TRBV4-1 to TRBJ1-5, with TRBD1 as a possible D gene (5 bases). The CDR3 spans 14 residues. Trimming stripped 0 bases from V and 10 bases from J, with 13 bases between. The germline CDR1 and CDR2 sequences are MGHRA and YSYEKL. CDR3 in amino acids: CASSQESGRLPQHF. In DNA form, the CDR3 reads TGCGCCAGCAGCCAAGAGTCGGGACGCCTACCCCAGCATTTT.

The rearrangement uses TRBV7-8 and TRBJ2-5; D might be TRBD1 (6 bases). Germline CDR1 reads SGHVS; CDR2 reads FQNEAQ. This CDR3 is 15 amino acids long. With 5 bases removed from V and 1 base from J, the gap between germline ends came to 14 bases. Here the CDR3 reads CASSLGGWRQETQYF. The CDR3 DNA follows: TGTGCCAGCAGCCTAGGGGGTTGGCGCCAAGAGACCCAGTACTTC.

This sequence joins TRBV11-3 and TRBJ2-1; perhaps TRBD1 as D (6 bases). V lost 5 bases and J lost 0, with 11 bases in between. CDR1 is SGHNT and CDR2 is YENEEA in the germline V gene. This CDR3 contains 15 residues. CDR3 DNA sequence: TGTGCCAGCAGCCGTAGGGACAACTCCTACAATGAGCAGTTCTTC. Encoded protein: CASSRRDNSYNEQFF.

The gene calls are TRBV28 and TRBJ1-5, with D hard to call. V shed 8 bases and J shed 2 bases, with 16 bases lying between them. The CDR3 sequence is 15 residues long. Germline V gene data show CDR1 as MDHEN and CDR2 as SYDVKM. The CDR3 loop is CASQPLFWGNQPQHF. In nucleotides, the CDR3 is TGTGCCAGCCAACCCTTATTTTGGGGCAATCAGCCCCAGCATTTT. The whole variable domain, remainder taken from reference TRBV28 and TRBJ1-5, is DVKVTQSSRYLVKRTGEKVFLECVQDMDHENMFWYRQDPGLGLRLIYFSYDVKMKEKGDIPEGYSVSREKKERFSLILESASTNQTSMYLCASQPLFWGNQPQHFGDGTRLSIL.

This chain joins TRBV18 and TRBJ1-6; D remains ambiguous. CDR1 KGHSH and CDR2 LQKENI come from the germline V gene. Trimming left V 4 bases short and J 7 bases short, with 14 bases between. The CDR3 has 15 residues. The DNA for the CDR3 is TGTGCCAGCTCACGGGAATCACAGCCGAATTCACCCCTCCACTTT. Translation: CASSRESQPNSPLHF.

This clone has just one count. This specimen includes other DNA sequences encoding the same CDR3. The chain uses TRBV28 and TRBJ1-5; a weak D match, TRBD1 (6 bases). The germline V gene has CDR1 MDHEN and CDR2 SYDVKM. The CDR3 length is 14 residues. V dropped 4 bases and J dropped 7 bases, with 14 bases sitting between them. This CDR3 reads CASSSLQGLQPQHF. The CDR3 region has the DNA TGTGCCAGCAGTTCCTTACAGGGTTTGCAGCCCCAGCATTTT.

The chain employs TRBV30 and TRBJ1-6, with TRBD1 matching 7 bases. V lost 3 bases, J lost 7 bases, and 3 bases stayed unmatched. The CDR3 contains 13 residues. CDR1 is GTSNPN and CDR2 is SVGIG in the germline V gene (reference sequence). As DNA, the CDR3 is TGTGCCTGGAGAGGACAGGAAAATTCACCCCTCCACTTT. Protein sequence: CAWRGQENSPLHF.

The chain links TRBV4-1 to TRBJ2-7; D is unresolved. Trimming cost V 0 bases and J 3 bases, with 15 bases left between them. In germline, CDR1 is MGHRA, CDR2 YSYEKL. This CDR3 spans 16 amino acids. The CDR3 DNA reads TGCGCCAGCAGCCAAGATGGGAATCTCGTAGGCTACGAGCAGTACTTC. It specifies CASSQDGNLVGYEQYF.

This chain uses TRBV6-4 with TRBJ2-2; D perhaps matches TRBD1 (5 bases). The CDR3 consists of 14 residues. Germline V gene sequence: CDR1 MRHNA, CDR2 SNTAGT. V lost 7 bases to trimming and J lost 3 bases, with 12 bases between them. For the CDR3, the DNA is TGTGCCAGCAAGGACAATATAGACACCGGGGAGCTGTTTTTT. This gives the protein CASKDNIDTGELFF.

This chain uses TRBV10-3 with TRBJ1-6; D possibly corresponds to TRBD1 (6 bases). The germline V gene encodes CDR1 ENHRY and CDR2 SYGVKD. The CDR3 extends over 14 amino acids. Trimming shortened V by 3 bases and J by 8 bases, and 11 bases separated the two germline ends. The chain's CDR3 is CAISDGGAYSPLHF. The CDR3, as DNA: TGTGCCATCAGTGACGGGGGGGCTTATTCACCCCTCCACTTT.

In DNA form, the CDR3 reads TGTGCCACCAGTGAAGGGACGGACTATGGCTACACCTTC. It specifies CATSEGTDYGYTF. The chain is built from TRBV24-1 and TRBJ1-2; D is perhaps TRBD1 (5 bases). This CDR3 has 13 amino acids. Germline loops: CDR1 KGHDR, CDR2 SFDVKD. V was cut by 4 bases and J by 3 bases, with 8 bases left in between.

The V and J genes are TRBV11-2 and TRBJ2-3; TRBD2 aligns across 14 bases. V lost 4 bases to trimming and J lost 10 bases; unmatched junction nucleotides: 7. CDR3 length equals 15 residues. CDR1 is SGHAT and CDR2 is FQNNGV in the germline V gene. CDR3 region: CASSWGTSGGQAQYF. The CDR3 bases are TGTGCCAGCAGCTGGGGGACTAGCGGGGGCCAAGCGCAGTATTTT.

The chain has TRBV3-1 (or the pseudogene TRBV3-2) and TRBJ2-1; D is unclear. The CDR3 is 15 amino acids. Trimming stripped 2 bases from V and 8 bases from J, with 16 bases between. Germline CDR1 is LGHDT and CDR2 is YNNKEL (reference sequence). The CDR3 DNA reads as TGTGCCAGCAGCCAACTAGACTCCGTGAGCGATGAGCAGTTCTTC. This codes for CASSQLDSVSDEQFF.

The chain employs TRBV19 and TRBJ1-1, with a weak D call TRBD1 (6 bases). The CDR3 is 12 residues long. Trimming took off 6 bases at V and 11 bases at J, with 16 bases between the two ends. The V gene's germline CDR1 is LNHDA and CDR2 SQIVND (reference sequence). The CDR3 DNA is TGTGCCAGTAGCTACAACCCAGGGGAGGCTTTCTTT. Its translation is CASSYNPGEAFF.

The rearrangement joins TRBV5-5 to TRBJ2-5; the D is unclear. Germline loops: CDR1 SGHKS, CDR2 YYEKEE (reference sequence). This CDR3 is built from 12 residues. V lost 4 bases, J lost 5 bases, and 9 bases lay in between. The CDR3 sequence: CASSPARETQYF. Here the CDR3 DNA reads TGTGCCAGCAGCCCAGCTCGGGAGACCCAGTACTTC.

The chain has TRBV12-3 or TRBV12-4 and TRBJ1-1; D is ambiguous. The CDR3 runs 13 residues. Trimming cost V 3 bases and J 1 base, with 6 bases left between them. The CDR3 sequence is CASSFGENTEAFF. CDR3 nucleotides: TGTGCCAGCAGTTTTGGCGAGAACACTGAAGCTTTCTTT.

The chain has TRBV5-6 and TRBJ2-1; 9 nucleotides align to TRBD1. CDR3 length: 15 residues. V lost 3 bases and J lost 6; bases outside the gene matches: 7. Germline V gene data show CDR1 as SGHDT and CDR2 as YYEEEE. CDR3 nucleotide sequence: TGTGCCAGCAGCTACGAGGACAGGGGAGGCAATGAGCAGTTCTTC. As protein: CASSYEDRGGNEQFF.